This T cell receptor beta chain was found in a study of blood T cells in healthy people across ages. Findings and caveats of the study: Long-lived and aged donors differed, with more naive CD4+ cells and higher diversity in the long-lived.

With V trimmed by 3 bases and J by 2 bases, 7 bases remained unmatched. The CDR3 length is 16 residues. Germline CDR1 and CDR2: LNHNV and YYDKDF (reference sequence). Concerning this clonotype: Its antigen is as yet unknown.

It was with a sample-barcoded 5' primer and a J-beta primer mix that a second PCR of about 6 to 11 cycles was run. TCRdb recomputed calls from the 5' RACE reads with MiXCR, one row per CDR3 protein. The data contain about 690,000 distinct CDR3 sequences, around 41% of them singletons. The sequence was collected from a man aged 80 or over in good health. Sequencing was performed on blood. The J gene is TRBJ2-1, the V gene TRBV15; the match to TRBD2 covers 7 bases. The CDR3 sequence: CATSSPLAVAYNEQFF. The CDR3 DNA follows: TGTGCCACCAGCAGCCCCCTAGCGGTTGCCTACAATGAGCAGTTCTTC.